The T cell receptor beta chain under discussion was sequenced for a study of Ad26.COV2.S vaccination and SARS-CoV-2 variants. Study context: Intramuscular Ad26.COV2.S doses were given once or twice, 56 days apart.

Sample treatment: roughly 18 received Ad26.COV2.S at low or high dose, single or two shots; several received placebo; per-sample allocation not given. Sample collection was performed on day 63 after the first vaccine or placebo injection. Using immunoSEQ multiplex PCR, the repertoire was profiled, and TCRdb retains in-frame clones only, with some absent. The data show approximately 300,000 clones, 86% seen once. The V end lost 1 base, the J end lost 3 bases, and 13 bases lay between the germline ends. In germline, CDR1 is SNHLY, CDR2 FYNNEI. The CDR3 runs to 15 residues. Sequenced material: peripheral blood, taken in a trial of Ad26.COV2.S vaccine versus placebo. This TCR was recovered from a person aged 18-65 years who received the Ad26.COV2.S COVID-19 vaccine or a placebo. This sequence joins TRBV2 and TRBJ2-7; TRBD2 might be the D (6 bases). CDR3 nucleotide sequence: TGTGCCAGCAGTGAAGAGGCAGGGACTTACTACGAGCAGTACTTC. This translates into CASSEEAGTYYEQYF.